These 26 T cell receptor beta chains were all obtained from the same sample, sequenced in a study of prognosis after radiotherapy for stage I lung cancer. Amplicons of TCR beta CDR3 were generated from genomic DNA by two-round multiplex PCR. Individual primers that were specific to each TRBV and TRBJ gene served in first-round PCR. From the multiplex PCR reads, TCRdb called clonotypes with MiXCR, one entry per CDR3 protein. The sample contains about 51,000 distinct CDR3 sequences, approximately 30% of which appear only once. Material: PBMCs, obtained before or after stereotactic body radiation therapy (not recorded which). Source of these receptors: a donor aged 50 or older with non-small cell lung cancer.

This sequence joins TRBV6-2 or TRBV6-3 and TRBJ2-3; TRBD2 matches 9 bases. The CDR3 is 18 residues long. CDR1 is MNHEY, CDR2 SVGEGT, per germline. Germline trimming cut 0 bases from V and 6 bases from J; bases unmatched to any gene: 13. The CDR3 DNA sequence: TGTGCCAGCAGTTACTCTTCCTCTGGGACTAGCCTCGTGGATACGCAGTATTTT. As protein: CASSYSSSGTSLVDTQYF.

Ten or more counts support this clonotype. V usage is TRBV20-1 and J usage is TRBJ2-4; the D is unclear. CDR3 length: 14 residues. Looked up from germline, CDR1 is DFQATT and CDR2 is SNEGSKA (reference sequence). V lost 5 bases and J lost 8, with 19 bases in between. The CDR3, as DNA: TGCAGTGCTCTGACGCCTTACTCCAAGGACATTCAGTACTTC. This gives the protein CSALTPYSKDIQYF.

As for this clonotype: It may be a read error: a sequence one base away is much more abundant. CDR3 nucleotides: TGTGCCAGCAGCTTGGGGGGGGGAGGGGTCTCCTACAATGAGCAGTTCTTC. Translation: CASSLGGGGVSYNEQFF. This chain joins TRBV7-2 and TRBJ2-1; TRBD2 matches 7 bases. Per germline, CDR1 SGHTA and CDR2 FQGNSA. CDR3 size: 17 residues. Unmatched junction bases numbered 8, after V lost 3 bases and J lost 0 bases. The full variable domain, in which reference TRBV7-2 and TRBJ2-1 provide the parts outside the CDR3, is GAGVSQSPSNKVTEKGKDVELRCDPISGHTALYWYRQSLGQGLEFLIYFQGNSAPDKSGLPSDRFSAERTGGSVSTLTIQRTQQEDSAVYLCASSLGGGGVSYNEQFFGPGTRLTVL.

This clonotype was seen ten or more times. The chain couples TRBV7-2 to TRBJ2-1, with unresolved D. V was clipped by 6 bases and J by 4 bases, with 7 bases between them. The CDR3 contains 12 residues. Germline CDR1 SGHTA, CDR2 FQGNSA. The CDR3 sequence: CASSINYNEQFF. CDR3 sequence (DNA): TGTGCCAGCAGTATCAATTACAATGAGCAGTTCTTC.

V is TRBV15 and J is TRBJ2-7; D may be TRBD2 (7 bases). Looked up from germline, CDR1 is LNHNV and CDR2 is YYDKDF (reference sequence). V lost 2 bases, J lost 5 bases, and 13 bases lay in between. This CDR3 comprises 14 residues. CDR3 region: CATSRSGTIDEQYF. Written as DNA, the CDR3 is TGTGCCACCAGCAGAAGCGGGACAATAGACGAGCAGTACTTC.

In regard to this clonotype: A single base separates this from a much larger clone, so it may be a read error. The rearrangement joins TRBV6-2 or TRBV6-3 to TRBJ1-1; a weak D match, TRBD1 (5 bases). The CDR3 covers 13 residues. Germline V gene lookup returns CDR1 MNHEY and CDR2 SVGEGT. In DNA form, the CDR3 reads TGTACCAGCAGTTACTCGAGGGGAACCAAAACTTTCTTT. It codes for CTSSYSRGTKTFF.

This clonotype was found many times. V usage is TRBV11-2 and J usage is TRBJ2-2; D call uncertain. Trimming pared 3 bases from V and 6 bases from J, leaving 8 bases between. Per the germline V gene, CDR1 is SGHAT and CDR2 is FQNNGV. CDR3 length: 13 amino acids. The CDR3 loop is CASSFTLSGELFF. CDR3 sequence (DNA): TGTGCCAGCAGCTTTACACTTTCCGGGGAGCTGTTTTTT.

This clonotype has just one count. A much larger clone lies one base from this, so it may be a read error. The rearrangement links TRBV6-2 or TRBV6-3 to TRBJ2-2; 9 bases are shared with TRBD1. This CDR3 has 13 residues. Germline V gene lookup returns CDR1 MNHEY and CDR2 SVGEGT. In DNA, the CDR3 is TGTGCCAGCAGTGGACAGGGGTCCGGGGAGATGTTTTTT. Its protein is CASSGQGSGEMFF.

The J gene is TRBJ2-3, the V gene TRBV20-1; D may be TRBD1 or TRBD2 (5 bases each). Germline loops: CDR1 DFQATT, CDR2 SNEGSKA (reference sequence). The CDR3 has 19 amino acids. With 3 bases removed from V and 2 bases from J, the gap between germline ends came to 27 bases. CDR3 amino acids: CSASWAPPGTRGNTDTQYF. CDR3 DNA: TGCAGTGCTAGTTGGGCACCCCCCGGCACTAGGGGAAACACAGATACGCAGTATTTT.

This clonotype is labeled medium-sized. The rearrangement joins TRBV20-1 to TRBJ2-1; 9 bases agree with TRBD1. The CDR3 is 17 amino acids. Germline V gene lookup returns CDR1 DFQATT and CDR2 SNEGSKA (reference sequence). The ends lost 6 bases at V and 0 bases at J; junction bases unmatched: 12. CDR3 sequence: CSATGQGLKSSYNEQFF. DNA of the CDR3: TGCAGTGCCACGGGACAGGGATTAAAGAGCTCCTACAATGAGCAGTTCTTC.

This clonotype has just a few counts. This may be a read error, as it is one base from a much larger clone. The chain employs TRBV9 and TRBJ2-1, with 12 bases identical to TRBD2. This CDR3 is 15 amino acids long. Germline V gene lookup returns CDR1 SGDLS and CDR2 YYNGEE. The CDR3 bases are TGTGCCAGCAGCACCCGACTAGCGGGAGTCAGTGAGCAGTCCTTC. Its protein product is CASSTRLAGVSEQSF.

To note about this clonotype: A much larger clone lies one base from this, so it may be a read error. The V call is TRBV15, the J call TRBJ2-5; TRBD1 agrees at 7 bases. Germline CDR1 and CDR2: LNHNV and YYDKDF (reference sequence). The CDR3 consists of 14 residues. J gave up 6 bases and V 8 bases, and 12 bases lay outside the gene matches. The CDR3 nucleotides read TGTGCCACCTCTAGACAGGGCCGTTTGCAGACCCAGTACTTC. Translation gives CATSRQGRLQTQYF.

The chain uses TRBV28 and TRBJ2-7, with unresolved D. The CDR3 totals 12 residues. V lost 5 bases and J lost 6, with 11 bases in between. The germline CDR1 and CDR2 sequences are MDHEN and SYDVKM. Written as DNA, the CDR3 is TGTGCCAGCAGTCTGCGACGGAGCGAGCAGTACTTC. Translation: CASSLRRSEQYF.

Turning to this clonotype: With a much larger clone just one base away, this may be a read error. The chain employs TRBV6-2 or TRBV6-3 and TRBJ2-5; D unclear. V was shortened by 5 bases and J by 5 bases, with 15 bases between the two germline ends. The germline V gene encodes CDR1 MNHEY and CDR2 SVGEGT. This CDR3 region has 14 residues. CDR3 DNA: TGTGCCAGCAGTCCCACCCATGTGGCCGAGACCCAGTACTTC. This encodes CASSPTHVAETQYF.

The table lists this clonotype with many counts. The chain combines TRBV6-1 with TRBJ2-1; the match to TRBD2 covers 16 bases. V dropped 6 bases and J dropped 15; count of bases not matched to a gene: 8. The CDR3 has 14 residues. The germline V gene encodes CDR1 MNHNS and CDR2 SASEGT. The CDR3, as DNA: TGTGCCAGCAGCTCGGGACTAGCGGGAGGGAGTGCGTTCTTC. Protein sequence: CASSSGLAGGSAFF.

On this clonotype: This probably arose from a read error, given a far larger clone one base away. The chain couples TRBV6-1 to TRBJ2-3; D not resolved. CDR1 MNHNS and CDR2 SASEGT come from the germline V gene. This CDR3 contains 13 residues. CDR3 loop: CASSELPTDMQYF. The CDR3 bases are TGTGCCAGCAGTGAGTTGCCCACAGATATGCAGTATTTT.

This clonotype was seen ten or more times. The rearrangement links TRBV6-1 to TRBJ2-2; 9 nucleotides match TRBD1. Germline V gene sequence: CDR1 MNHNS, CDR2 SASEGT. V was pared by 7 bases and J by 7 bases, with 4 bases of the junction left unmatched. The CDR3 is made up of 13 amino acids. CDR3 amino acids: CASKDRGGGELFF. The CDR3 DNA reads TGTGCCAGCAAGGACAGGGGCGGCGGGGAGCTGTTTTTT.

This clonotype was detected many times. The chain couples TRBV4-1 to TRBJ1-1, with no clear D. With 0 bases removed from V and 10 bases from J, the gap between germline ends came to 9 bases. The V gene's germline CDR1 is MGHRA and CDR2 YSYEKL. This CDR3 is built from 12 residues. The CDR3 DNA is TGCGCCAGCAGCCAAGACTACGGTCGAGCTTTCTTT. This gives the protein CASSQDYGRAFF.

On this clonotype: A much larger clone differs by one base, so this may be a read error. The chain combines TRBV18 with TRBJ2-5, with 11 bases that match TRBD1. The CDR3 covers 14 residues. Germline CDR1 and CDR2: KGHSH and LQKENI. The V and J ends lost 5 bases and 8 bases, in that order; junction bases with no gene match: 7. The CDR3 loop reads CASSRDRGLDTQYF. The CDR3 DNA reads TGTGCCAGCTCAAGGGACAGGGGGTTGGATACCCAGTACTTC. Full variable domain (remainder filled in from reference TRBV18 and TRBJ2-5): NAGVMQNPRHLVRRRGQEARLRCSPMKGHSHVYWYRQLPEEGLKFMVYLQKENIIDESGMPKERFSAEFPKEGPSILRIQQVVRGDSAAYFCASSRDRGLDTQYFGPGTRLLVL.

The rearrangement uses TRBV28 and TRBJ1-1; 12 bases line up with TRBD1. This CDR3 is 15 amino acids long. The V gene end was trimmed by 6 bases and the J gene end by 7 bases; junction bases not matched to a gene: 9. The germline gives CDR1 MDHEN, CDR2 SYDVKM. This chain's CDR3 is CASRGPGTGGYEAFF. In DNA form, the CDR3 reads TGTGCCAGCAGGGGGCCCGGGACAGGGGGCTATGAAGCTTTCTTT.

Note on this clonotype: A read error may be the cause here, since a much bigger clone is one base away. The CDR3 carries no conserved terminal phenylalanine or tryptophan, so it likely arises from a read error. The chain employs TRBV7-9 and TRBJ2-5, with 8 bases that match TRBD2. CDR1 and CDR2 (germline): SEHNR, FQNEAQ (reference sequence). The CDR3 contains 13 residues. With 3 bases clipped from V and 7 bases from J, the junction kept 4 bases outside the gene matches. As DNA, the CDR3 is TGTGCCAGCAGCTTCTTGCGGGGGGTGACCCAGTACTTA. It specifies CASSFLRGVTQYL.

This clonotype was recorded at least ten times. CDR3 amino acids: CASSPPDRGMRNQPQHF. The CDR3 DNA is TGTGCCAGTAGTCCCCCGGACAGGGGAATGAGGAATCAGCCCCAGCATTTT. The chain links TRBV19 to TRBJ1-5; 9 bases agree with TRBD1. The CDR3 is 17 amino acids. CDR1 is LNHDA and CDR2 is SQIVND in the germline V gene (reference sequence). Losses at the gene ends were 5 bases for V and 4 bases for J; bases not matched to a gene: 12.

Notes on this clonotype: A far bigger clonotype differs at one base, so this is likely a read error. The V call is TRBV6-4, the J call TRBJ2-7, with 8 bases that match TRBD2. The CDR3 length is 15 residues. Germline CDR1 reads MRHNA; CDR2 reads SNTAGT. CDR3 protein: CASSRSGGYSYEHYF. The DNA for the CDR3 is TGTGCCAGCAGTCGCTCGGGGGGGTACTCCTACGAGCATTACTTC.

This clonotype was counted many times. The rearrangement uses TRBV5-1 and TRBJ1-2; D might be TRBD1 (6 bases). The CDR3 is 14 amino acids. CDR1 and CDR2 (germline): SGHRS, YFSETQ. The V end lost 4 bases, the J end lost 2 bases, and 12 bases lay between the germline ends. The CDR3 here is CASSPTQGNYGYTF. In DNA form, the CDR3 reads TGCGCCAGCAGCCCGACCCAGGGGAACTATGGCTACACCTTC.

As concerns this clonotype: At one boundary the junction diverges from the germline segment, which might be a read error. The CDR3 DNA sequence: TGCAGTTCCGGTGGGGACGCAACCTACGAGCATTACTTC. This gives the protein CSSGGDATYEHYF. This chain links TRBV20-1 with TRBJ2-7; either TRBD1 or TRBD2 may supply D (5 bases each). CDR1 and CDR2 from the germline V gene are DFQATT and SNEGSKA (reference sequence). The CDR3 extends over 13 amino acids.

J is TRBJ1-1 and V is TRBV20-1; D is unclear. CDR1 and CDR2 from the germline V gene are DFQATT and SNEGSKA (reference sequence). Trimming removed 6 bases at V and 1 base at J, with 12 bases between. The CDR3 totals 13 residues. The CDR3 DNA reads as TGCAGTGCCTACGGACGGACGAACACTGAAGCTTTCTTT. Protein sequence: CSAYGRTNTEAFF.